This section outlines one T cell receptor beta chain sequence together with its context. The CDR3 totals 15 residues. CDR1 and CDR2 (germline): MNHEY, SMNVEV (reference sequence). J gave up 7 bases and V 5 bases, and 9 bases lay outside the gene matches. Assay: immunoSEQ multiplex PCR; the TCRdb copy retains only in-frame clones and omits some. The table records approximately 52,000 clones, around 92% of them present only once. These data originate in a study of T cell changes during pregnancy in multiple sclerosis. The sample consisted of CD4+ T cells from peripheral blood mononuclear cells, taken in the third trimester of pregnancy. The chain joins TRBV27 to TRBJ2-4, with 9 bases identical to TRBD1. The sequence came from a female donor with multiple sclerosis, enrolled in a pregnancy study. CDR3 nucleotides: TGTGCCAGCAGTGGCCCCGGGACAGGGATCAACATTCAGTACTTC. This sequence encodes CASSGPGTGINIQYF.